A selection of T cell receptor beta chains follows, all from one sample in a study of blood T cell repertoires in COVID-19. The protocol was immunoSEQ multiplex PCR, while the TCRdb copy is restricted to in-frame clones and leaves out a portion. The sample yields about 54,000 clones, 90% seen once. The sample taken for sequencing was peripheral blood. Every receptor here comes from a woman aged 40 to 55 with active COVID-19. CDR3s include the opening cysteine and the closing phenylalanine or tryptophan. D genes are given only for firm matches. Expanded clones get a size class; other rows say once, few or many, or leave the size out.

TGTGCCTGGAATCCGGCTGACACATACGAGCAGTACTTC | CAWNPADTYEQYF | TRBV30 | - | - | TRBJ2-7
TGTGCCAGCAGCTTAACAGCAGGTTCTGGAAACACCATATATTTT | CASSLTAGSGNTIYF | TRBV7-3 | - | once | TRBJ1-3
TGCGCCAGCAGCCAAAGCGAGGGGGCGAAAGCTTTCTTT | CASSQSEGAKAFF | TRBV4-1 | TRBD1 | - | TRBJ1-1
TGTGCCAGCAGCTTCCGCGGGGGGGCCGCGGATACGCAGTATTTT | CASSFRGGAADTQYF | TRBV7-3 | TRBD2 | - | TRBJ2-3
TGTGCCAGCAGTTCTTCAAGGGGCGGAGAGCAGTTCTTC | CASSSSRGGEQFF | TRBV6-5 | - | - | TRBJ2-1
TGCAGCGCCGTCCTCACGGGGGGTCAGCCCCAGCATTTT | CSAVLTGGQPQHF | TRBV29-1 | - | - | TRBJ1-5
TGTGCCAGCAGTTTAAGTAGCGGGGGGGTGGGGAATGAGCAGTTCTTC | CASSLSSGGVGNEQFF | TRBV27 | TRBD2 | - | TRBJ2-1
TGTGCCAGCAGCCACCCGACAGGGAGAGGCACAGATACGCAGTATTTT | CASSHPTGRGTDTQYF | TRBV14 | TRBD1 | - | TRBJ2-3
TGTGCCAGCAGTGGACAGGCCGCGATAAATGAGCAGTTCTTC | CASSGQAAINEQFF | TRBV2 | - | - | TRBJ2-1
TGCGCCAGCAGCCCACAACCGGTGTCGGGAAGTAATGAAAAACTGTTTTTT | CASSPQPVSGSNEKLFF | TRBV5-1 | - | - | TRBJ1-4
TGCGCCAGCAGCCCGGGACAGGGGGTCTATGAGCAGTTCTTC | CASSPGQGVYEQFF | TRBV5-1 | TRBD1 | - | TRBJ2-1
TGTGCCAGCCTGGGGCTAGCGGGGGGGAGCGAGACCCAGTACTTC | CASLGLAGGSETQYF | TRBV7-6 | TRBD2 | - | TRBJ2-5